This is a list of T cell receptor beta chains from one sample in a study of cytomegalovirus exposure and HLA in healthy donors. Clones were sequenced by immunoSEQ multiplex PCR, and TCRdb holds only the in-frame ones, with some missing. Among roughly 100,000 clones, under 85% were seen once, and the ten largest hold around 1.9%. The sample taken for sequencing was PBMCs. These receptors were collected from a woman aged 40 to 50 in good health and CMV-seronegative. CDR3s include the opening cysteine and the closing phenylalanine or tryptophan. D genes are given only for firm matches. Only some rows state a clone size, as once, few, many or a class for expanded clones.

TRBD2	few	TRBV7-3	TRBJ2-3	CASSLGLAGVNTQYF	TGTGCCAGCAGCTTGGGACTAGCGGGGGTAAATACGCAGTATTTT
.	.	TRBV7-9	TRBJ1-2	CSSSLINGPGGYGYTF	TGTTCCAGCAGCTTAATCAACGGCCCGGGGGGCTATGGCTACACCTTC
.	.	TRBV19	TRBJ1-6	CASTTVGMYNSPLHF	TGTGCCAGTACCACCGTGGGCATGTATAATTCACCCCTCCACTTT
.	.	TRBV25-1	TRBJ1-5	CASSDSGDQPQHF	TGTGCCAGCAGTGACTCTGGAGATCAGCCCCAGCATTTT
.	.	TRBV27	TRBJ1-2	CASSLSNQGMGYGYTF	TGTGCCAGCAGTTTATCGAATCAGGGGATGGGGTATGGCTACACCTTC
.	.	TRBV7-9	TRBJ1-1	CSSSSLVRGTEAFF	TGTTCCAGCAGCTCCCTCGTCCGGGGCACTGAAGCTTTCTTT
TRBD1	.	TRBV11-1	TRBJ2-3	CASADRVTDTQYF	TGTGCCAGCGCAGACAGGGTGACAGATACGCAGTATTTT
TRBD2	.	TRBV11-3	TRBJ2-1	CASSLMGAGSSFNEQFF	TGTGCCAGCAGCTTAATGGGAGCGGGGTCATCCTTCAATGAGCAGTTCTTC
.	.	TRBV29-1	TRBJ2-1	CSVEQGFVFF	TGCAGCGTCGAACAGGGATTTGTTTTCTTC
TRBD1	.	TRBV6-5	TRBJ1-2	CASSRTGQGGYGYTF	TGTGCCAGCAGTCGAACCGGACAGGGAGGGTATGGCTACACCTTC
TRBD1	.	TRBV7-9	TRBJ1-4	CSSSLDTHRGKLFF	TGTTCCAGCAGCTTAGATACCCACAGGGGAAAACTGTTTTTT
TRBD2	few	TRBV11-2	TRBJ2-5	CASSLRAGGPSETQYF	TGTGCCAGCAGCTTACGGGCGGGAGGGCCATCAGAGACCCAGTACTTC
.	.	TRBV29-1	TRBJ2-7	CSVEVLAVQYF	TGCAGCGTTGAAGTTTTAGCCGTGCAGTACTTC
TRBD2	.	TRBV7-9	TRBJ2-7	CSSSDPGLAGGSYEQYF	TGTTCCAGCAGTGATCCGGGACTAGCGGGGGGTTCCTACGAGCAGTACTTC
.	.	TRBV12-5	TRBJ1-6	CASGLGREPLHF	TGTGCTAGTGGTCTCGGGAGGGAACCCCTCCACTTT
TRBD2	.	TRBV19	TRBJ2-1	CASSIDSSGVYNEQFF	TGTGCCAGTAGTATAGACAGTAGCGGGGTTTACAATGAGCAGTTCTTC
TRBD2	.	TRBV7-9	TRBJ2-7	CSSSLAGQVYEQYF	TGTTCCAGCAGCTTAGCGGGGCAGGTCTACGAGCAGTACTTC
.	.	TRBV11-2	TRBJ2-7	CASSLFHDLLVYEQYF	TGTGCCAGCAGCTTATTTCATGACTTACTAGTCTACGAGCAGTACTTC